The sequence of this T cell receptor beta chain was determined in a study of monozygotic twins with inflammatory bowel disease. With the 5' RACE reads reprocessed, TCRdb shows one record per CDR3 protein and no DNA. Recorded for this sample: roughly 320,000 distinct CDR3 sequences. Study results and caveats: IBD patients carried less diverse TCRbeta repertoires (inverse Simpson) than healthy co-twins.

The germline CDR1 and CDR2 sequences are SGHDT and YYEEEE. The CDR3 consists of 15 residues. Turning to this clonotype: Its antigen remains unidentified.

What was sequenced was blood. V is TRBV5-6 and J is TRBJ2-5; the D call of TRBD2 rests on TCRdb alone, since no DNA is present to check it. The sequence came from a human donor with ulcerative colitis or Crohn's disease, or a healthy co-twin of an affected twin (not recorded which). The CDR3 spells CASSLGLAGMETQYF.